The clone carrying this TCR beta chain was observed a handful of times. The data are from a study of blood T cell repertoires in COVID-19. Overall study: PBMCs, B-cell-depleted T cells, or T cells provided the cDNA or gDNA that made up the material.

Only in-frame clones appear in the TCRdb table, and some are missing; sequencing was by immunoSEQ multiplex PCR. The profile shows some 110,000 clones, approximately 85% of them singletons. This CDR3 region has 13 residues. V gave up 6 bases and J gave up 4 bases, with 11 bases separating them. From germline, CDR1 is MNHEY and CDR2 SVGAGI. This sequence joins TRBV6-5 and TRBJ2-3; D ambiguous. Source material: peripheral blood. This clonotype was sampled from a middle-aged man with acute or convalescent COVID-19. CDR3 residues: CASRRTGSDTQYF. The CDR3 coding sequence is TGTGCCAGCAGGCGTACCGGGTCAGATACGCAGTATTTT.